This TCR beta chain originates from a study of PD-1 blockade in classical Hodgkin lymphoma. Regarding this clone: Its target is not known.

Here immunoSEQ multiplex PCR was the method, and the copy in TCRdb shows in-frame clones only, minus some. The table shows roughly 26,000 clones, with approximately 90% occurring only once. Relapse was seen in all patients after autologous stem cell transplantation, and brentuximab vedotin exposure was variable. Broader study findings: At baseline, newly diagnosed patients reportedly showed less TCR diversity than healthy donors.

V dropped 5 bases and J dropped 0 bases, with 13 bases sitting between them. Germline CDR1 SQVTM, CDR2 ANQGSEA. This CDR3 is built from 15 residues. The specimen comprised peripheral blood mononuclear cells (PBMCs), sampled at baseline. The rearrangement joins TRBV29-1 to TRBJ2-2, with D possibly matching TRBD2 (6 bases). The clonotype originates from a human donor with classical Hodgkin lymphoma. CDR3: CSVLSGRTNTGELFF. In DNA, the CDR3 is TGCAGCGTTCTGAGCGGGCGCACGAACACCGGGGAGCTGTTTTTT.